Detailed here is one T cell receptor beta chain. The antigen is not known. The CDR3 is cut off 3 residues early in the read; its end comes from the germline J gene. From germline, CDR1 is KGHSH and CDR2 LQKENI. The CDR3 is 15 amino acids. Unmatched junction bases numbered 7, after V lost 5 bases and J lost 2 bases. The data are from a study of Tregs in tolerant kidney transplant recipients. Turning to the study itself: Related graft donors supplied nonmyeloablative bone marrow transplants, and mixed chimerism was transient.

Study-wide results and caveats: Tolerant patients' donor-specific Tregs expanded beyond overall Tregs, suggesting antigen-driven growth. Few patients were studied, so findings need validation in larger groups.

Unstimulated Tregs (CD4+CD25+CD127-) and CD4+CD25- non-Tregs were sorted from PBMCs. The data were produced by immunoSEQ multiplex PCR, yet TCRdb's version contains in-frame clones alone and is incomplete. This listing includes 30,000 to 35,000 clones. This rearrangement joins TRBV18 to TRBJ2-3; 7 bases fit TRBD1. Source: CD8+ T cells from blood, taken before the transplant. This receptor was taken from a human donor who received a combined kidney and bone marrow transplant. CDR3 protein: CASSNPGTDTDTQYF. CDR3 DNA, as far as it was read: TGTGCCAGCTCAAATCCTGGGACAGACACAGATACG.